These T cell receptor beta chains were read from a single sample in a study of beta chain features in type 1 diabetes. Generated by immunoSEQ multiplex PCR, the TCRdb table keeps only in-frame clones and is missing some. The table has some 900,000 clones, 17% seen once. Sample: naive CD4+ T cells from blood. The receptors originated from a woman between 18 and 29 years old in good health. CDR3s leave out the opening cysteine and the closing phenylalanine or tryptophan. Each record gives: CDR3 protein, V gene, J gene, clone size, D gene. A D gene is named only where the DNA matches it firmly. For some rows the clone size is stated as once, few or many, or as a class when expanded; others skip it.

CDR3 protein: ASSPDSSYNEQF; V gene: TRBV18; J gene: TRBJ2-1; clone size: NA; D gene: NA
CDR3 protein: ASSPVGTGYRNEQF; V gene: TRBV18; J gene: TRBJ2-1; clone size: NA; D gene: TRBD1
CDR3 protein: ASSILAGGSNEQF; V gene: TRBV19; J gene: TRBJ2-1; clone size: few; D gene: TRBD2
CDR3 protein: ASSIAGGKNIQY; V gene: TRBV19; J gene: TRBJ2-4; clone size: NA; D gene: TRBD1
CDR3 protein: ASSRTSGSTDTQY; V gene: TRBV11-3; J gene: TRBJ2-3; clone size: NA; D gene: TRBD2
CDR3 protein: SAAQGGEQY; V gene: TRBV20-1; J gene: TRBJ2-7; clone size: once; D gene: NA
CDR3 protein: ASKDRGKQF; V gene: TRBV21-1; J gene: TRBJ2-1; clone size: few; D gene: NA
CDR3 protein: AISESAAGANVLT; V gene: TRBV10-3; J gene: TRBJ2-6; clone size: NA; D gene: NA
CDR3 protein: AADRGSAGANVLT; V gene: TRBV28; J gene: TRBJ2-6; clone size: NA; D gene: TRBD1
CDR3 protein: ASSSLLHSNTEAF; V gene: TRBV18; J gene: TRBJ1-1; clone size: few; D gene: NA
CDR3 protein: ASSIGGEYGYT; V gene: TRBV19; J gene: TRBJ1-2; clone size: NA; D gene: NA
CDR3 protein: ASSLEQTQETQY; V gene: TRBV5-1; J gene: TRBJ2-5; clone size: once; D gene: NA
CDR3 protein: ASSDGLGHQPQH; V gene: TRBV2; J gene: TRBJ1-5; clone size: NA; D gene: NA
CDR3 protein: ASSFGTSQDTQY; V gene: TRBV5-1; J gene: TRBJ2-3; clone size: NA; D gene: NA
CDR3 protein: ASSQLVGQVEAF; V gene: TRBV28; J gene: TRBJ1-1; clone size: few; D gene: TRBD1
CDR3 protein: ASSQDQGNTEAF; V gene: TRBV4-3; J gene: TRBJ1-1; clone size: few; D gene: NA
CDR3 protein: ATSRGGAQANEKLF; V gene: TRBV15; J gene: TRBJ1-4; clone size: NA; D gene: NA
CDR3 protein: ASVDLWNTGELF; V gene: TRBV2; J gene: TRBJ2-2; clone size: few; D gene: NA
CDR3 protein: ASSVDRDSSTDTQY; V gene: TRBV9; J gene: TRBJ2-3; clone size: few; D gene: TRBD1
CDR3 protein: ASSRLLAGADEQY; V gene: TRBV5-1; J gene: TRBJ2-7; clone size: few; D gene: TRBD2
CDR3 protein: ASSSAYSGANVLT; V gene: TRBV7-9; J gene: TRBJ2-6; clone size: NA; D gene: NA
CDR3 protein: ASSLDGTTGAYEQY; V gene: TRBV11-2; J gene: TRBJ2-7; clone size: NA; D gene: NA
CDR3 protein: ASSSEQGHGYT; V gene: TRBV7-9; J gene: TRBJ1-2; clone size: few; D gene: TRBD1
CDR3 protein: ASSRRFGNSYEQY; V gene: TRBV27; J gene: TRBJ2-7; clone size: NA; D gene: NA
CDR3 protein: ASRRTAGGNQPQH; V gene: TRBV7-8; J gene: TRBJ1-5; clone size: NA; D gene: NA
CDR3 protein: ASSPEKNTEAF; V gene: TRBV28; J gene: TRBJ1-1; clone size: few; D gene: NA
CDR3 protein: ASSQVQGENGYT; V gene: TRBV4-2; J gene: TRBJ1-2; clone size: NA; D gene: NA
CDR3 protein: ASSLSRPTDTQY; V gene: TRBV6-5; J gene: TRBJ2-3; clone size: NA; D gene: NA
CDR3 protein: ASSQRGGLAGTNEQY; V gene: TRBV4-3; J gene: TRBJ2-7; clone size: NA; D gene: NA
CDR3 protein: ASSPTGTRKTYEQY; V gene: TRBV28; J gene: TRBJ2-7; clone size: NA; D gene: TRBD2
CDR3 protein: ASRRDYQETQY; V gene: TRBV2; J gene: TRBJ2-5; clone size: NA; D gene: NA
CDR3 protein: ASSLDPGRPREQY; V gene: TRBV5-4; J gene: TRBJ2-7; clone size: few; D gene: NA
CDR3 protein: ASSPRVGETQY; V gene: TRBV6-6; J gene: TRBJ2-5; clone size: few; D gene: NA
CDR3 protein: SVGSGQGYEQY; V gene: TRBV29-1; J gene: TRBJ2-7; clone size: NA; D gene: TRBD1
CDR3 protein: ASSSSRGYRGTQY; V gene: TRBV7-9; J gene: TRBJ2-3; clone size: NA; D gene: NA
CDR3 protein: ASSLAGRGNEQF; V gene: TRBV7-9; J gene: TRBJ2-1; clone size: NA; D gene: NA
CDR3 protein: ASSPLQGPRNEQF; V gene: TRBV18; J gene: TRBJ2-1; clone size: NA; D gene: NA
CDR3 protein: ASSLDRAIQIYEQY; V gene: TRBV4-2; J gene: TRBJ2-7; clone size: few; D gene: NA
CDR3 protein: SVEWTGTQLNQPQH; V gene: TRBV29-1; J gene: TRBJ1-5; clone size: NA; D gene: NA
CDR3 protein: ATTRDRASSEQY; V gene: TRBV15; J gene: TRBJ2-7; clone size: NA; D gene: TRBD1
CDR3 protein: ASNIKGNTEAF; V gene: TRBV7-2; J gene: TRBJ1-1; clone size: NA; D gene: NA
CDR3 protein: SERGGSFGEQF; V gene: TRBV29-1; J gene: TRBJ2-1; clone size: NA; D gene: TRBD2
CDR3 protein: ASSYSIGTRNEQF; V gene: TRBV6-5; J gene: TRBJ2-1; clone size: few; D gene: NA
CDR3 protein: ATGTGMNTEAF; V gene: TRBV7-9; J gene: TRBJ1-1; clone size: NA; D gene: NA
CDR3 protein: ASSNQGSPWVEQY; V gene: TRBV7-9; J gene: TRBJ2-7; clone size: few; D gene: NA
CDR3 protein: ASSLLGQLKAEQY; V gene: TRBV28; J gene: TRBJ2-7; clone size: NA; D gene: NA
CDR3 protein: ASSHRGPRYEQY; V gene: TRBV14; J gene: TRBJ2-7; clone size: NA; D gene: TRBD1
CDR3 protein: ASSGQGAAYEQY; V gene: TRBV27; J gene: TRBJ2-7; clone size: NA; D gene: TRBD1
CDR3 protein: ASSLSSGSSYNEQF; V gene: TRBV7-2; J gene: TRBJ2-1; clone size: NA; D gene: TRBD2